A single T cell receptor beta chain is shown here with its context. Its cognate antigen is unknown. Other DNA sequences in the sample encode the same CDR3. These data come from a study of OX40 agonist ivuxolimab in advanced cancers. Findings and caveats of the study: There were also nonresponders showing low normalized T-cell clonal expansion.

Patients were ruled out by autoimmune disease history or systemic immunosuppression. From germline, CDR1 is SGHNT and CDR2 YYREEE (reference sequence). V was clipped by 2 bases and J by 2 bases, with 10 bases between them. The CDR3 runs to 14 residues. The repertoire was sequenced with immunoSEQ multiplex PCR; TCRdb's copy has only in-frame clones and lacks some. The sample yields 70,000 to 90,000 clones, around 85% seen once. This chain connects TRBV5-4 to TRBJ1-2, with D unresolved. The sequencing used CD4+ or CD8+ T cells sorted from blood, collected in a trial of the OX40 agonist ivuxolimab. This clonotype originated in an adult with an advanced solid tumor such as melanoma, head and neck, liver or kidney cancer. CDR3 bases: TGTGCCAGCAGCTTAATTGGGGAGAACTATGGCTACACCTTC. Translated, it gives CASSLIGENYGYTF.